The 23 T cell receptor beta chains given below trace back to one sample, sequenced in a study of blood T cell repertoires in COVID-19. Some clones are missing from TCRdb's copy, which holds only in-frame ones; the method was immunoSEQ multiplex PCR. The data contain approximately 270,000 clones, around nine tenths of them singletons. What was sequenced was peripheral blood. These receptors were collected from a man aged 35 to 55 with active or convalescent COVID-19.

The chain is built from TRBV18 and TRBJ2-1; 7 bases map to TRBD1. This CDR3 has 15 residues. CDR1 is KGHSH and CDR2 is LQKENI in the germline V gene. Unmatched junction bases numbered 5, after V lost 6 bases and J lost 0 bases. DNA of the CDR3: TGTGCCAGCTCCGAGGGGGACAGCTCCTACAATGAGCAGTTCTTC. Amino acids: CASSEGDSSYNEQFF.

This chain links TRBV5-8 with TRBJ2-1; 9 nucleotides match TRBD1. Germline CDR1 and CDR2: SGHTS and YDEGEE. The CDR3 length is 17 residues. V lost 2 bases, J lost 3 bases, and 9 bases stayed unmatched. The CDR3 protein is CASSLDTGQGNYNEQFF. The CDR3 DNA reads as TGTGCCAGCAGCTTAGACACGGGACAGGGAAACTACAATGAGCAGTTCTTC.

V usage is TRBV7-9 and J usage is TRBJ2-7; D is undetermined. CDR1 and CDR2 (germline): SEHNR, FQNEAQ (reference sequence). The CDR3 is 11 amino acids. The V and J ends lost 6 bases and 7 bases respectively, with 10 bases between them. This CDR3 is CASSRSREQYF. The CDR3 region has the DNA TGTGCCAGCAGTCGTTCCAGGGAGCAGTACTTC.

The CDR3 bases are TGTGCCGGCAGGGAGGGTTTCCTCTACACCTTC. Amino acids: CAGREGFLYTF. V and J are TRBV19 and TRBJ1-2, with D possibly matching TRBD1 (5 bases). V was shortened by 11 bases and J by 10 bases, with 17 bases between the two germline ends. The CDR3 totals 11 residues. In germline, CDR1 is LNHDA, CDR2 SQIVND (reference sequence).

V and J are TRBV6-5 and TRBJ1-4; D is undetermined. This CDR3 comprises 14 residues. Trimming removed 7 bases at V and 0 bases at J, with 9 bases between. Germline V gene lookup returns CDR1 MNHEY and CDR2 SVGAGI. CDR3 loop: CASTELATNEKLFF. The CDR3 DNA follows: TGTGCCAGCACGGAGCTTGCAACTAATGAAAAACTGTTTTTT.

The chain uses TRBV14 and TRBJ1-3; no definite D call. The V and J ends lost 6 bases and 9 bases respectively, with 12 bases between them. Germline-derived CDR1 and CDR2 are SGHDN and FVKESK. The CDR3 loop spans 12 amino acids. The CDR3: CASSAGTGTIYF. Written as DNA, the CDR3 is TGTGCCAGCAGTGCGGGCACGGGCACCATATATTTT.

This chain's CDR3 is CASSIGGRLTGELFF. The CDR3 DNA follows: TGTGCCAGCAGCATAGGGGGGCGCCTCACCGGGGAGCTGTTTTTT. This chain joins TRBV11-3 and TRBJ2-2; D may match TRBD1 or TRBD2 (6 bases each). V was shortened by 5 bases and J by 4 bases, with 14 bases between the two germline ends. This CDR3 contains 15 residues. Germline loops: CDR1 SGHNT, CDR2 YENEEA. The full variable domain, in which reference TRBV11-3 and TRBJ2-2 provide the parts outside the CDR3, is EAGVVQSPRYKIIEKKQPVAFWCNPISGHNTLYWYLQNLGQGPELLIRYENEEAVDDSQLPKDRFSAERLKGVDSTLKIQPAELGDSAVYLCASSIGGRLTGELFFGEGSRLTVL.

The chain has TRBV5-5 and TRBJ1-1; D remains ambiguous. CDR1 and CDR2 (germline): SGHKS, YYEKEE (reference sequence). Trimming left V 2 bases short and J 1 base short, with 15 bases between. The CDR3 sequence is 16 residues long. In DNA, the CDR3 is TGTGCCAGCAGCTTCTCTCCCCTGCAGTCGAACACTGAAGCTTTCTTT. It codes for CASSFSPLQSNTEAFF.

The CDR3 nucleotides read TGTGCCACCAGTGGGACTAGCGGGCCGAGCGGATCCTACGAGCAGTACTTC. This gives the protein CATSGTSGPSGSYEQYF. The chain recombines TRBV24-1 with TRBJ2-7; 11 bases line up with TRBD2. V dropped 5 bases and J dropped 1; count of bases not matched to a gene: 9. The CDR3 is 17 amino acids. Germline CDR1 KGHDR, CDR2 SFDVKD.

The CDR3 DNA sequence: TGTGCCACCAGTGATCCCTCCCTGACAGGTTTGGAGGGGGAGCTGTTTTTT. Its protein product is CATSDPSLTGLEGELFF. The rearrangement uses TRBV24-1 and TRBJ2-2, with D possibly matching TRBD1 (6 bases). The CDR3 loop spans 17 amino acids. CDR1 and CDR2 from the germline V gene are KGHDR and SFDVKD. V gave up 3 bases and J gave up 8 bases, with 21 bases separating them.

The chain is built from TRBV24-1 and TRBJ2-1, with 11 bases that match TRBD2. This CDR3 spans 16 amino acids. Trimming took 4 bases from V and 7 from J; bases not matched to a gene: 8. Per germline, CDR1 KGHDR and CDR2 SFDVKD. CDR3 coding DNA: TGTGCCACCAGTGAGACGACTAGCGGGGCCTTTAATGAGCAGTTCTTC. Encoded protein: CATSETTSGAFNEQFF.

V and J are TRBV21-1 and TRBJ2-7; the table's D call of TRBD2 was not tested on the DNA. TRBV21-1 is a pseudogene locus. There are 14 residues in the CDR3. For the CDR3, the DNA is TGTGCCAGCAGCAAAGCCGGAGATGGCTACGAGCAGTACTTC. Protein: CASSKAGDGYEQYF.

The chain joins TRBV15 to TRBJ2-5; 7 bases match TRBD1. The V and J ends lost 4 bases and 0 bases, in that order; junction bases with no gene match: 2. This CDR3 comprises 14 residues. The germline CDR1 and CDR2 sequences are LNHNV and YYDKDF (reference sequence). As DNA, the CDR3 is TGTGCCACCAGCATCAGGGGGAACCAAGAGACCCAGTACTTC. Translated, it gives CATSIRGNQETQYF.

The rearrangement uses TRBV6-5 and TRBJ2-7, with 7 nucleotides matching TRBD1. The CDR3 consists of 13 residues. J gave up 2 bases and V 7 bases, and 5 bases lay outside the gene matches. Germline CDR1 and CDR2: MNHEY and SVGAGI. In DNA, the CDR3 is TGTGCCAGCAATACGGGACAGACCTACGAGCAGTACTTC. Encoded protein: CASNTGQTYEQYF.

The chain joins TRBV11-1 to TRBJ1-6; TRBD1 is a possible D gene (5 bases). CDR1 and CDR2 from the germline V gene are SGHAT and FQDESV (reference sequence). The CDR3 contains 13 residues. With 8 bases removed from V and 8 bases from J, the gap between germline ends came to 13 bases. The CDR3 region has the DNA TGTGCCAGCCGCCCCTCCAGGGATTCACCCCTCCACTTT. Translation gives CASRPSRDSPLHF.

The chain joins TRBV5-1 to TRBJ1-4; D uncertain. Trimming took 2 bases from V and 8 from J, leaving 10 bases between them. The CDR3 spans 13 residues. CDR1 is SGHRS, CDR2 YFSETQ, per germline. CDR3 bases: TGCGCCAGCAGCTTTGGGGAGGAAGAAAAACTGTTTTTT. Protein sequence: CASSFGEEEKLFF. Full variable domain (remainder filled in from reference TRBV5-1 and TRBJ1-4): KAGVTQTPRYLIKTRGQQVTLSCSPISGHRSVSWYQQTPGQGLQFLFEYFSETQRNKGNFPGRFSGRQFSNSRSEMNVSTLELGDSALYLCASSFGEEEKLFFGSGTQLSVL.

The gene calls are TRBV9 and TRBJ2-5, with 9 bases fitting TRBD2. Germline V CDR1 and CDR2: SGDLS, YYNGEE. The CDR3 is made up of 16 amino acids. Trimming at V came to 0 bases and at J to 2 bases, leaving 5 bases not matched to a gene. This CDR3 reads CASSVAAGGRQETQYF. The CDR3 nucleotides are TGTGCCAGCAGCGTAGCGGCGGGGGGGCGTCAAGAGACCCAGTACTTC.

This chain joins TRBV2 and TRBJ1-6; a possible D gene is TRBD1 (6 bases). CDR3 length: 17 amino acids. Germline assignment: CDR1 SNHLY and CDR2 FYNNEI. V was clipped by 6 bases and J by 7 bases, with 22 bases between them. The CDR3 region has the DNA TGTGCCAGCAGCCAGACCCTTCCTGGGACAACAAATTCACCCCTCCACTTT. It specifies CASSQTLPGTTNSPLHF.

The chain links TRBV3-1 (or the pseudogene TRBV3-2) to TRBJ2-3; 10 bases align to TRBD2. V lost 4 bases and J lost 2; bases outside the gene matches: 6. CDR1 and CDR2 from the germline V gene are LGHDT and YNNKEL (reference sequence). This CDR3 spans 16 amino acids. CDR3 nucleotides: TGTGCCAGCAGCCGTCTCAGCGGGGGGGTCACAGATACGCAGTATTTT. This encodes CASSRLSGGVTDTQYF.

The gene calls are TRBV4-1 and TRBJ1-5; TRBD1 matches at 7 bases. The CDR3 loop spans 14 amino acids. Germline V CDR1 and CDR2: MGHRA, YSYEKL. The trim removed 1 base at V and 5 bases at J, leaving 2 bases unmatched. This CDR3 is CASSQGTGDQPQHF. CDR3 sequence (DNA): TGCGCCAGCAGCCAAGGAACAGGGGATCAGCCCCAGCATTTT.

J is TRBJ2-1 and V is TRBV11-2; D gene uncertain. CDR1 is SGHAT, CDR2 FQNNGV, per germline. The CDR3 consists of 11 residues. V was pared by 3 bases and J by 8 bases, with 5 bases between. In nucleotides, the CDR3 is TGTGCCAGCAGCTTTAGTCATGAGCAGTTCTTC. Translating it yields CASSFSHEQFF.

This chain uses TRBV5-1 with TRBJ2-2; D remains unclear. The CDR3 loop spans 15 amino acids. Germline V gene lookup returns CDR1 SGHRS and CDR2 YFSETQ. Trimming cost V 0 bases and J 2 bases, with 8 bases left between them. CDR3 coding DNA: TGCGCCAGCAGCTTGGCAGAATTTAACACCGGGGAGCTGTTTTTT. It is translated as CASSLAEFNTGELFF. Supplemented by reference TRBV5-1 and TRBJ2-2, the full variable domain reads KAGVTQTPRYLIKTRGQQVTLSCSPISGHRSVSWYQQTPGQGLQFLFEYFSETQRNKGNFPGRFSGRQFSNSRSEMNVSTLELGDSALYLCASSLAEFNTGELFFGEGSRLTVL.

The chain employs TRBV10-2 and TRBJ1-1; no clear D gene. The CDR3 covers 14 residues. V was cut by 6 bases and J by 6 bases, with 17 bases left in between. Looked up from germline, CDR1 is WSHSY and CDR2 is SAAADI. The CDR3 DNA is TGCGCCAGCAGCGAAGGGAGTCTCAGTCCTGAAGCTTTCTTT. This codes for CASSEGSLSPEAFF.